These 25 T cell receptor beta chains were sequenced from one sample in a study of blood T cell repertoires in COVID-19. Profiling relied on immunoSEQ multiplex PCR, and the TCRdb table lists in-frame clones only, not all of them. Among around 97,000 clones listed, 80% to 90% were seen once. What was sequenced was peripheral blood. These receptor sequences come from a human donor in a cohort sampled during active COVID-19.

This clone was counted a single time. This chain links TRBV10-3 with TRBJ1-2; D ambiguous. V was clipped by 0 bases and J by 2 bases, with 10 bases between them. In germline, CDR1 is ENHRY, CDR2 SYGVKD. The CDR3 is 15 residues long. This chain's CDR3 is CAISESRTGNYGYTF. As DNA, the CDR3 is TGTGCCATCAGTGAGTCGAGGACGGGGAACTATGGCTACACCTTC.

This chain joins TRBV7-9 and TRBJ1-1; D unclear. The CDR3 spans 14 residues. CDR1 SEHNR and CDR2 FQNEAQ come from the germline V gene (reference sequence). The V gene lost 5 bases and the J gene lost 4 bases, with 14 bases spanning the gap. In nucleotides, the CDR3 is TGTGCCAGCAGCCTTTCCCGGTCGGGCACTGAAGCTTTCTTT. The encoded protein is CASSLSRSGTEAFF.

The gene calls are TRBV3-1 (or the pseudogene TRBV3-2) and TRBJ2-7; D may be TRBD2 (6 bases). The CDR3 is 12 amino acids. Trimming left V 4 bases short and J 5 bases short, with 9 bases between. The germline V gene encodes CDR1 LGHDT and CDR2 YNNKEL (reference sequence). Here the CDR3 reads CASSPAGNEQYF. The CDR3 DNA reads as TGTGCCAGCAGCCCGGCGGGGAACGAGCAGTACTTC.

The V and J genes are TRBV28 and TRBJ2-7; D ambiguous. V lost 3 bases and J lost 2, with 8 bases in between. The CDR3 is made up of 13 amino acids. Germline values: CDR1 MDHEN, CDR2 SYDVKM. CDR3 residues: CASSLSTAYEQYF. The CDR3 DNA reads TGTGCCAGCAGTTTGTCTACCGCCTACGAGCAGTACTTC.

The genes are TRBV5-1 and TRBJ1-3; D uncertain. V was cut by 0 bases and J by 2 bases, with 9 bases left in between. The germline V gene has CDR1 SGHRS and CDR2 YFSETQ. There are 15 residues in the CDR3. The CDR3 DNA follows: TGCGCCAGCAGCTTGGGATCCACGGCTGGAAACACCATATATTTT. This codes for CASSLGSTAGNTIYF.

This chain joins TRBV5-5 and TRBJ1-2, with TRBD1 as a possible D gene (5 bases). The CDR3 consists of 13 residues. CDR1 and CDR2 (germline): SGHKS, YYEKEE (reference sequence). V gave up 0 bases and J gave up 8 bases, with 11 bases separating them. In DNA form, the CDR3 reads TGTGCCAGCAGCTTGGGGACAAACCAAGGCTACACCTTC. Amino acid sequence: CASSLGTNQGYTF.

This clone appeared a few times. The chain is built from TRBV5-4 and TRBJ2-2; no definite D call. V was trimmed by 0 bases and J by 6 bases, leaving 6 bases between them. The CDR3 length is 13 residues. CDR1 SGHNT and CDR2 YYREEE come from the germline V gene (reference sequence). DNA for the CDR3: TGTGCCAGCAGCTTGGACGCGGCCGGGGAGCTGTTTTTT. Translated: CASSLDAAGELFF.

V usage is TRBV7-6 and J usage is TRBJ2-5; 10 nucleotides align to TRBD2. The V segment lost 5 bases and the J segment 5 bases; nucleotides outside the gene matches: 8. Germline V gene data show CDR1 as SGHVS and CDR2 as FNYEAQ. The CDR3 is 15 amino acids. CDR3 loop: CASSPSGGASETQYF. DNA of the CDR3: TGTGCCAGCAGCCCAAGCGGGGGGGCCTCCGAGACCCAGTACTTC.

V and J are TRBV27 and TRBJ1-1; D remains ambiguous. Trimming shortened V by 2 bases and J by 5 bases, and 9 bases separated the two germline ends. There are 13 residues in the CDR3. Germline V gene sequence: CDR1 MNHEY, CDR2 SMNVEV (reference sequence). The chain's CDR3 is CASSLSPGTEAFF. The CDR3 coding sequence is TGTGCCAGCAGTTTAAGTCCGGGAACTGAAGCTTTCTTT.

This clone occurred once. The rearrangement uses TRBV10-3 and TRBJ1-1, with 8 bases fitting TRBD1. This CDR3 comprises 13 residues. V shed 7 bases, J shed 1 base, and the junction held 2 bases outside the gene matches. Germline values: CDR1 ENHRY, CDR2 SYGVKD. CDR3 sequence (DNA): TGTGCCATCACCCAGGGGGCGAACACTGAAGCTTTCTTT. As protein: CAITQGANTEAFF.

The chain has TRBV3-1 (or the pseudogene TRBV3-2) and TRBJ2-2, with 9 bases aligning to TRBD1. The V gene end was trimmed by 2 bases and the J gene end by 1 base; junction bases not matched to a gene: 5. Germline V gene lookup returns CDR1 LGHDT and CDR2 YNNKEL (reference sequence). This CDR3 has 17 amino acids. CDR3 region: CASSQPGQGRNTGELFF. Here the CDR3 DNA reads TGTGCCAGCAGCCAACCGGGACAGGGAAGGAACACCGGGGAGCTGTTTTTT.

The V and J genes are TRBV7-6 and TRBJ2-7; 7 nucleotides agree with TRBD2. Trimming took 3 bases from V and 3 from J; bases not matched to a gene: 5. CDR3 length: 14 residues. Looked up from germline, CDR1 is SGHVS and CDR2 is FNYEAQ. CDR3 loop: CASSLGGNSYEQYF. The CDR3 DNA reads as TGTGCCAGCAGCTTGGGGGGGAACAGCTACGAGCAGTACTTC.

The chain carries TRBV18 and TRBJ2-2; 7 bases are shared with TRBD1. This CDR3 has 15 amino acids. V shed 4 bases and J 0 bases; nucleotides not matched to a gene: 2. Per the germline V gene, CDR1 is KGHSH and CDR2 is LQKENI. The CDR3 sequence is CASSRTGSNTGELFF. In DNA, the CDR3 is TGTGCCAGCTCACGGACAGGTTCGAACACCGGGGAGCTGTTTTTT. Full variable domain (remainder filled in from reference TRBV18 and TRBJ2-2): NAGVMQNPRHLVRRRGQEARLRCSPMKGHSHVYWYRQLPEEGLKFMVYLQKENIIDESGMPKERFSAEFPKEGPSILRIQQVVRGDSAAYFCASSRTGSNTGELFFGEGSRLTVL.

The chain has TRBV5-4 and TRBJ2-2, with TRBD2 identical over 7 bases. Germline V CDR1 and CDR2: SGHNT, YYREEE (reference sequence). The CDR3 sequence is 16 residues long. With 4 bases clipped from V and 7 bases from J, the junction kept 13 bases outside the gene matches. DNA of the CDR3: TGTGCCAGCAGCATATCCGGGACTACCTTCGGCGGGGAGCTGTTTTTT. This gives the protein CASSISGTTFGGELFF.

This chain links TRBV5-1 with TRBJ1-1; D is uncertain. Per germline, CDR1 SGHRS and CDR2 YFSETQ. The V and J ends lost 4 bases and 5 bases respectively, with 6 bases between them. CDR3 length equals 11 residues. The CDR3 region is CASSEGTEAFF. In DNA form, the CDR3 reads TGCGCCAGCAGCGAGGGAACTGAAGCTTTCTTT.

The chain's CDR3 is CASSPPEGNPFNYGYTF. The DNA of the CDR3 is TGTGCCAGCTCACCACCCGAGGGAAACCCTTTCAACTATGGCTACACCTTC. The V and J genes are TRBV18 and TRBJ1-2; D is uncertain. CDR1 is KGHSH and CDR2 is LQKENI in the germline V gene. This CDR3 has 17 residues. V dropped 0 bases and J dropped 2 bases, with 16 bases sitting between them.

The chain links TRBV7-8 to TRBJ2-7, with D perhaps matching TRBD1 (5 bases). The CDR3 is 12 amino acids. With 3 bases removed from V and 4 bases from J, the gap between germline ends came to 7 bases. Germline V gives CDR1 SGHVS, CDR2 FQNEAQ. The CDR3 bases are TGTGCCAGCAGCTTCACAGGTTACGAGCAGTACTTC. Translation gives CASSFTGYEQYF.

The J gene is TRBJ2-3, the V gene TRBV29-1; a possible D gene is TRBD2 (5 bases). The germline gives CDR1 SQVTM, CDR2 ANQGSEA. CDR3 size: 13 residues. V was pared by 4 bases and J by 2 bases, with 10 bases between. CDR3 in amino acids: CSVVSSTTDTQYF. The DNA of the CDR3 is TGCAGCGTTGTTTCTAGCACCACAGATACGCAGTATTTT.

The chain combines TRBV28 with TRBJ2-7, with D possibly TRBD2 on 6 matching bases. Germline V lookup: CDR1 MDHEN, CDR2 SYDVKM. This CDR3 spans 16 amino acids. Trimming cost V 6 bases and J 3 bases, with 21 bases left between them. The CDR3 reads CASRGLSTDGFYEQYF. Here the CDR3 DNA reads TGTGCCAGCAGGGGACTGTCCACCGACGGGTTCTACGAGCAGTACTTC.

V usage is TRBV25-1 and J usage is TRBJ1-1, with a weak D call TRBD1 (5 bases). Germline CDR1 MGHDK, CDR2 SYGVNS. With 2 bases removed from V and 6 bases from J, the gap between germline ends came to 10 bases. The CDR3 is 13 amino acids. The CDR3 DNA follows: TGTGCCAGCAGTGAAGGGGGGGTCGCTGAAGCTTTCTTT. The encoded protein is CASSEGGVAEAFF.

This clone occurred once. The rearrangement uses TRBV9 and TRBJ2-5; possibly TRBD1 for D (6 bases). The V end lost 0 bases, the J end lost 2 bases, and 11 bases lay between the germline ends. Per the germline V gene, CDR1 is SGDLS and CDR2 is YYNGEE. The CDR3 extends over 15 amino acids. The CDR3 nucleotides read TGTGCCAGCAGCGTAGCGGGACACCTTCAAGAGACCCAGTACTTC. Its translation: CASSVAGHLQETQYF.

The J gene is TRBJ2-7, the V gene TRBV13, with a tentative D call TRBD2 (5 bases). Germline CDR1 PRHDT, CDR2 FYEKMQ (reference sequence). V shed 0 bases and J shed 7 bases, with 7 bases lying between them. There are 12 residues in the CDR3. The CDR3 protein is CASSLGGIEQYF. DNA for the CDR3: TGTGCCAGCAGCTTAGGCGGGATAGAGCAGTACTTC.

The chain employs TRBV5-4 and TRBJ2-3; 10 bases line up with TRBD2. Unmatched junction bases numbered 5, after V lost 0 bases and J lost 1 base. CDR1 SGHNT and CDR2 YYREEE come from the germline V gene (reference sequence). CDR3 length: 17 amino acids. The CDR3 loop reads CASSLDLAGGRTDTQYF. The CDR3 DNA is TGTGCCAGCAGCTTGGATTTAGCGGGAGGTCGCACAGATACGCAGTATTTT.

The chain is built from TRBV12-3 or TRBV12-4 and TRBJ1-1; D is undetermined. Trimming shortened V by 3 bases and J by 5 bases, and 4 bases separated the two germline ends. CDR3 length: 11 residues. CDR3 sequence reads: CASSFLTEAFF. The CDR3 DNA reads TGTGCCAGCAGTTTCTTGACTGAAGCTTTCTTT.

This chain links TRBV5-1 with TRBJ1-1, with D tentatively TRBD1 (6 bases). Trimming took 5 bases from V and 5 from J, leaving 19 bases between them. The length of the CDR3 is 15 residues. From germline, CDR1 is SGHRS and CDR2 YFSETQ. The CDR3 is CASSPAQIGGTEAFF. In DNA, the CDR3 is TGCGCCAGCAGTCCAGCTCAGATAGGGGGAACTGAAGCTTTCTTT.